The 6 T cell receptor beta chains below all came from one sample that was sequenced in a study of T cells and Merkel cell carcinoma outcomes. Repertoires were generated with immunoSEQ multiplex PCR, while TCRdb's copy carries only in-frame clones and drops some. The table records some 3,000 clones, roughly 96% of them present only once. The sample taken for sequencing was tumor tissue from Merkel cell carcinoma. The receptors come from a human donor with Merkel cell carcinoma.

The chain is built from TRBV5-4 and TRBJ1-1; no reliable D call. In germline, CDR1 is SGHNT, CDR2 YYREEE (reference sequence). V was shortened by 4 bases and J by 4 bases, with 11 bases between the two germline ends. The CDR3 extends over 13 amino acids. In DNA, the CDR3 is TGTGCCAGCAGCCCTTCCCAGGCCACTGAAGCTTTCTTT. This sequence encodes CASSPSQATEAFF.

The J gene is TRBJ1-2, the V gene TRBV10-3; D may be TRBD1 (6 bases). Germline lookup yields CDR1 ENHRY and CDR2 SYGVKD. The CDR3 sequence is 13 residues long. V was cut by 2 bases and J by 6 bases, with 10 bases left in between. CDR3 nucleotides: TGTGCCATCAGTGAGCGGCAGGGGAATGGCTACACCTTC. This sequence encodes CAISERQGNGYTF.

A word on this clone: At one of its ends the junction is not consistent with the germline gene, which may arise from a read error. V and J are TRBV5-1 and TRBJ1-1; a possible D gene is TRBD1 (6 bases). This CDR3 is built from 12 residues. CDR1 and CDR2 from the germline V gene are SGHRS and YFSETQ. The chain's CDR3 is CANSLRGLSAFF. The DNA for the CDR3 is TGCGCCAACAGCTTGCGGGGGCTGTCAGCTTTCTTT. The variable domain in full, completed from reference TRBV5-1 and TRBJ1-1, reads KAGVTQTPRYLIKTRGQQVTLSCSPISGHRSVSWYQQTPGQGLQFLFEYFSETQRNKGNFPGRFSGRQFSNSRSEMNVSTLELGDSALYLCANSLRGLSAFFGQGTRLTVV.

This clone showed up just once. This sequence joins TRBV10-3 and TRBJ2-5; 11 bases are shared with TRBD2. The length of the CDR3 is 16 residues. Germline CDR1 reads ENHRY; CDR2 reads SYGVKD. V lost 2 bases to trimming and J lost 7 bases; unmatched junction nucleotides: 9. CDR3 in amino acids: CAISESAGLAAGTQYF. The CDR3, as DNA: TGTGCCATCAGTGAGAGCGCGGGACTAGCGGCTGGGACCCAGTACTTC.

V gene TRBV5-5 combines with J gene TRBJ1-2; a weak D match, TRBD1 (5 bases). Germline V gene lookup returns CDR1 SGHKS and CDR2 YYEKEE (reference sequence). Trimming shortened V by 4 bases and J by 5 bases, and 9 bases separated the two germline ends. The CDR3 totals 12 residues. As DNA, the CDR3 is TGTGCCAGCAGCATGGGACTTTATGGCTACACCTTC. Translating it yields CASSMGLYGYTF.

CDR3 amino acids: CASSVGTTTYNEQFF. The CDR3 region has the DNA TGTGCCAGCAGCGTTGGGACTACGACCTACAATGAGCAGTTCTTC. The rearrangement links TRBV9 to TRBJ2-1, with 7 bases that match TRBD2. CDR1 is SGDLS and CDR2 is YYNGEE in the germline V gene. The CDR3 spans 15 residues. The trim removed 2 bases at V and 2 bases at J, leaving 4 bases unmatched.